This is a list of T cell receptor beta chains from one sample in a study of monozygotic twins with inflammatory bowel disease. No DNA is given; TCRdb re-called the 5' RACE reads and lists each CDR3 protein once. The sample includes around 380,000 distinct CDR3 sequences. Sequenced sample: blood. These receptors all come from a human donor with ulcerative colitis or Crohn's disease, or a healthy co-twin of an affected twin (not recorded which). Each CDR3 is given with its conserved first and last residue.

CASSPTGSGGYTF	TRBV6-6	TRBJ1-2
CASSSGYYEQYF	TRBV6-6	TRBJ2-7
CASSLEMRGNTEAFF	TRBV7-2	TRBJ1-1
CASSYSSGTTEAFF	TRBV6-5	TRBJ1-1
CASSVSGSWVTDTQYF	TRBV28	TRBJ2-3
CASSLGAADEQYF	TRBV3-1	TRBJ2-7
CASRGLATGELFF	TRBV4-3	TRBJ2-2
CASSLDGQGNEQFF	TRBV5-1	TRBJ2-1
CASSLGGPWTGTEAFF	TRBV7-9	TRBJ1-1
CASSPPMRNEQFF	TRBV5-6	TRBJ2-1
CASSVNRNQPQHF	TRBV6-1	TRBJ1-5
CASSGQGGPRQPQHF	TRBV6-1	TRBJ1-5
CASSLRAGSYNEQFF	TRBV7-8	TRBJ2-1
CSVEHPGGSTQYF	TRBV29-1	TRBJ2-3
CASSLGRDTGELFF	TRBV7-9	TRBJ2-2
CASSIMWNTGELFF	TRBV19	TRBJ2-2
CASSPGGGASYEQYF	TRBV7-6	TRBJ2-7
CASRSGGGTDTQYF	TRBV6-1	TRBJ2-3
CASSQQGGYTEAFF	TRBV5-4	TRBJ1-1
CASSPRTGPGPQHF	TRBV27	TRBJ1-5
CSASCPKEDSDTDTQYF	TRBV20-1	TRBJ2-3
CASSLTEVHGYTF	TRBV5-6	TRBJ1-2
CASSATLAGGQDETQYF	TRBV12-3/TRBV12-4	TRBJ2-5
CASTPGRSYNEQFF	TRBV12-3/TRBV12-4	TRBJ2-1
CSPSLSPPVADTQYF	TRBV29-1	TRBJ2-3
CASSYTGTLYEQYF	TRBV18	TRBJ2-7
CSAGGGRSYNEQFF	TRBV20-1	TRBJ2-1
CASSFPPGLSSYEQYF	TRBV7-9	TRBJ2-7
CASSRTGDFINQPQHF	TRBV9	TRBJ1-5
CASSLDRRRGGYEQYF	TRBV12-3/TRBV12-4	TRBJ2-7
CASSTHRDRGRVEQYF	TRBV7-9	TRBJ2-7
CASVRAGGQETQYF	TRBV7-2	TRBJ2-5
CASSGPWGSQETQYF	TRBV4-1	TRBJ2-5
CASKIPAGGDEQYF	TRBV28	TRBJ2-7